Each of the 29 T cell receptor beta chains below was sequenced from the same sample in a study of T-cell memory formation after mild COVID-19. TCRdb called the 5' RACE reads again in MiXCR, with one record for every CDR3 protein. This sample has about 340,000 distinct CDR3 sequences, with around an eighth found just once. The specimen was PBMCs or a T cell subset sorted from them (not recorded which). The receptors shown here come from a man in his late teens or twenties who had mild COVID-19 (a few samples of this study predate the infection). Cell type and time point are not known.

Here the CDR3 DNA reads TGTGCCAGAGGGCAGGGGGCTGACTACGAGCAGTACTTC. It yields the protein CARGQGADYEQYF. V is TRBV21-1 and J is TRBJ2-7; TRBD1 is taken as the D call from the table, unchecked against the DNA. TRBV21-1 counts as a pseudogene. The CDR3 is 13 residues long.

The chain links TRBV11-2 to TRBJ2-3; D not resolved. V lost 1 base and J lost 5, with 7 bases in between. This CDR3 is 13 amino acids long. In germline, CDR1 is SGHAT, CDR2 FQNNGV. Written as DNA, the CDR3 is TGTGCCAGCAGCTTAGGGATTCTAGATACGCAGTATTTT. Its translation: CASSLGILDTQYF. The full variable domain, its missing parts supplied by reference TRBV11-2 and TRBJ2-3, is EAGVAQSPRYKIIEKRQSVAFWCNPISGHATLYWYQQILGQGPKLLIQFQNNGVVDDSQLPKDRFSAERLKGVDSTLKIQPAKLEDSAVYLCASSLGILDTQYFGPGTRLTVL.

This clonotype was detected only a few times. This sequence joins TRBV18 and TRBJ2-3; TRBD1 matches at 7 bases. This CDR3 comprises 13 residues. Germline V gives CDR1 KGHSH, CDR2 LQKENI. V shed 8 bases, J shed 2 bases, and the junction held 4 bases outside the gene matches. CDR3: CASTGTATDTQYF. The CDR3 bases are TGTGCCAGCACCGGGACAGCCACAGATACGCAGTATTTT. Together with reference TRBV18 and TRBJ2-3, the CDR3 gives the full variable domain: NAGVMQNPRHLVRRRGQEARLRCSPMKGHSHVYWYRQLPEEGLKFMVYLQKENIIDESGMPKERFSAEFPKEGPSILRIQQVVRGDSAAYFCASTGTATDTQYFGPGTRLTVL.

The rearrangement uses TRBV7-3 and TRBJ1-6, with 11 bases aligning to TRBD1. The junction had 3 bases not matched to a gene; V was cut back by 8 bases and J by 6 bases. There are 14 residues in the CDR3. CDR1 and CDR2 (germline): SGHTA, FQGTGA. In DNA, the CDR3 is TGTGCCAGCGGACAGGGGGCGCTTAATTCACCCCTCCACTTT. It encodes CASGQGALNSPLHF. The entire variable domain, with the rest obtained from reference TRBV7-3 and TRBJ1-6, is as follows: GAGVSQTPSNKVTEKGKYVELRCDPISGHTALYWYRQSLGQGPEFLIYFQGTGAADDSGLPNDRFFAVRPEGSVSTLKIQRTERGDSAVYLCASGQGALNSPLHFGNGTRLTVT.

This chain links TRBV27 with TRBJ2-3; D remains unclear. CDR1 MNHEY and CDR2 SMNVEV come from the germline V gene (reference sequence). V lost 6 bases, J lost 6 bases, and 13 bases lay in between. This CDR3 spans 13 amino acids. In nucleotides, the CDR3 is TGTGCCAGCAGGCTGGGTCCGCTGGATACGCAGTATTTT. Translating it yields CASRLGPLDTQYF.

The genes are TRBV20-1 and TRBJ2-7, with TRBD1 matching over 8 bases. This CDR3 has 15 residues. Germline V gives CDR1 DFQATT, CDR2 SNEGSKA (reference sequence). Trimming at V came to 2 bases and at J to 3 bases, leaving 9 bases not matched to a gene. CDR3 sequence: CSARIPTGVDYEQYF. CDR3 nucleotides: TGCAGTGCTAGAATCCCGACAGGGGTAGACTACGAGCAGTACTTC.

This clonotype was observed a handful of times. The J gene is TRBJ2-4, the V gene TRBV7-6, with D tentatively TRBD1 (6 bases). This CDR3 contains 17 residues. In germline, CDR1 is SGHVS, CDR2 FNYEAQ. The germline V and J ends were trimmed by 1 base and 0 bases, with 13 bases remaining between them. CDR3 amino acids: CASSLGPGQLAKNIQYF. The CDR3 region has the DNA TGTGCCAGCAGCTTAGGGCCGGGACAACTAGCCAAAAACATTCAGTACTTC.

The chain links TRBV29-1 to TRBJ1-5, with D possibly being TRBD1 (5 bases). This CDR3 has 13 residues. Germline assignment: CDR1 SQVTM and CDR2 ANQGSEA. Trimming pared 7 bases from V and 8 bases from J, leaving 18 bases between. CDR3 in amino acids: CSASLDGAKPQHF. The CDR3 DNA reads TGCAGCGCTTCTTTGGACGGGGCGAAGCCCCAGCATTTT.

This clonotype was recorded many times. The gene calls are TRBV7-2 and TRBJ1-6; D remains unclear. Trimming shortened V by 1 base and J by 15 bases, and 10 bases separated the two germline ends. This CDR3 is 12 amino acids long. Germline V gene sequence: CDR1 SGHTA, CDR2 FQGNSA. The CDR3 DNA sequence: TGTGCCAGCAGCTTAGGATTCCAAGACCTCCACTTT. It specifies CASSLGFQDLHF.

The genes are TRBV4-2 and TRBJ1-1; D is ambiguous. Trimming pared 0 bases from V and 0 bases from J, leaving 8 bases between. The CDR3 length is 15 residues. Per the germline V gene, CDR1 is LGHNA and CDR2 is YNFKEQ. This CDR3 reads CASSQEVGLNTEAFF. In DNA form, the CDR3 reads TGTGCCAGCAGCCAAGAGGTAGGGCTGAACACTGAAGCTTTCTTT.

In its sample, this clonotype was seen a few times. The chain links TRBV7-2 to TRBJ2-7; 9 bases are a match to TRBD1. The CDR3 is 15 amino acids. V dropped 5 bases and J dropped 0; count of bases not matched to a gene: 5. In germline, CDR1 is SGHTA, CDR2 FQGNSA. The CDR3 region has the DNA TGTGCCAGCAGCCCAGGGACAGGGAGCTCCTACGAGCAGTACGTC. As protein: CASSPGTGSSYEQYV.

Only a few counts were recorded for this clonotype. This chain uses TRBV5-1 with TRBJ2-4; 10 bases are a match to TRBD1. CDR3 length: 17 amino acids. The junction had 8 bases not matched to a gene; V was cut back by 4 bases and J by 1 base. The V gene's germline CDR1 is SGHRS and CDR2 YFSETQ. CDR3 loop: CASSLTTGGFAKNIQYF. The CDR3 coding sequence is TGCGCCAGCAGCCTAACGACAGGGGGCTTCGCCAAAAACATTCAGTACTTC.

The sample holds a few counts of this clonotype. This chain connects TRBV5-1 to TRBJ2-1, with 7 bases matching TRBD1. V lost 0 bases and J lost 1; bases outside the gene matches: 4. Germline-derived CDR1 and CDR2 are SGHRS and YFSETQ. There are 16 residues in the CDR3. As DNA, the CDR3 is TGCGCCAGCAGCTTGGGAGGGGGCACGTCCTACAATGAGCAGTTCTTC. It yields the protein CASSLGGGTSYNEQFF.

The rearrangement uses TRBV6-2 or TRBV6-3 and TRBJ1-1; no clear D gene. This CDR3 has 14 residues. CDR1 MNHEY and CDR2 SVGEGT come from the germline V gene. Between the trimmed V and J ends, which lost 0 bases and 7 bases, there was a span of 12 bases. Here the CDR3 reads CASSYSMSLVEAFF. In DNA form, the CDR3 reads TGTGCCAGCAGTTACTCGATGTCGTTGGTTGAAGCTTTCTTT.

The CDR3 is CASSLGFSREMDGYTF. The CDR3 DNA follows: TGCGCCAGCAGCTTGGGATTTAGCAGGGAGATGGATGGCTACACCTTC. The gene calls are TRBV5-1 and TRBJ1-2, with D perhaps matching TRBD1 (5 bases). The ends were cut back, 0 bases at V and 6 bases at J, with 18 bases in the middle. The CDR3 spans 16 residues. Germline V CDR1 and CDR2: SGHRS, YFSETQ.

This clonotype was counted at least ten times. The genes are TRBV6-5 and TRBJ1-1; D not resolved. V lost 11 bases and J lost 4, with 20 bases in between. CDR3 length: 14 residues. Germline CDR1 reads MNHEY; CDR2 reads SVGAGI. CDR3: CASHDKEMSTEAFF. The CDR3, as DNA: TGTGCCTCTCATGACAAAGAGATGTCCACTGAAGCTTTCTTT.

This clonotype appeared a few times. The V and J genes are TRBV12-3 or TRBV12-4 and TRBJ1-2; D might be TRBD1 (5 bases). CDR3 length: 12 amino acids. With 6 bases removed from V and 8 bases from J, the gap between germline ends came to 13 bases. CDR3 DNA: TGTGCCAGCAGAACAGGTGGTGGGGGCTACACCTTC. Its translation: CASRTGGGGYTF.

This clonotype was seen a handful of times. The CDR3 loop reads CASIPYRGYSGANVLTF. As DNA, the CDR3 is TGTGCCAGCATCCCCTACAGGGGATACTCTGGGGCCAACGTCCTGACTTTC. The chain joins TRBV7-8 to TRBJ2-6; 7 nucleotides agree with TRBD1. The V and J ends lost 7 bases and 0 bases, in that order; junction bases with no gene match: 9. CDR3 length equals 17 residues. Germline V gives CDR1 SGHVS, CDR2 FQNEAQ.

The chain has TRBV10-3 and TRBJ2-2; 8 bases fit TRBD1. Germline V gene sequence: CDR1 ENHRY, CDR2 SYGVKD. Losses at the gene ends were 6 bases for V and 5 bases for J; bases not matched to a gene: 8. CDR3 length equals 15 residues. CDR3 in amino acids: CAIRRGGQGTGELFF. CDR3 nucleotides: TGTGCCATCAGGAGGGGAGGACAGGGAACCGGGGAGCTGTTTTTT.

This chain connects TRBV9 to TRBJ2-3; 9 positions match TRBD2. This CDR3 comprises 16 residues. V dropped 4 bases and J dropped 5; count of bases not matched to a gene: 11. Germline loops: CDR1 SGDLS, CDR2 YYNGEE. Written as DNA, the CDR3 is TGTGCCAGCAGCCAAGCGATGCTAGCGGGACTAGATACGCAGTATTTT. Protein sequence: CASSQAMLAGLDTQYF.

This clonotype turned up a few times. The chain recombines TRBV28 with TRBJ2-3; unclear D gene. The CDR3 is 14 residues long. CDR1 is MDHEN, CDR2 SYDVKM, per germline. Trimming cost V 3 bases and J 5 bases, with 12 bases left between them. The CDR3, as DNA: TGTGCCAGCAGTTTGAGGATCGAAGTAGATACGCAGTATTTT. Residues: CASSLRIEVDTQYF.

The sample holds a few counts of this clonotype. V and J are TRBV15 and TRBJ2-3; TRBD2 matches at 7 bases. In germline, CDR1 is LNHNV, CDR2 YYDKDF (reference sequence). CDR3 length: 14 amino acids. Trimming removed 0 bases from V and 8 bases from J; junction bases left unmatched: 5. The CDR3 reads CATSREIGGGTQYF. DNA of the CDR3: TGTGCCACCAGCAGAGAGATTGGGGGGGGTACGCAGTATTTT.

V gene TRBV9 combines with J gene TRBJ2-1; D uncertain. V lost 0 bases and J lost 9, with 7 bases in between. The CDR3 runs to 12 residues. Germline V lookup: CDR1 SGDLS, CDR2 YYNGEE. CDR3 residues: CASSVVDSEQFF. The CDR3 DNA is TGTGCCAGCAGCGTAGTAGATTCTGAGCAGTTCTTC.

The V call is TRBV7-9, the J call TRBJ1-6, with D perhaps TRBD1 (5 bases). The CDR3 is made up of 18 amino acids. V lost 5 bases to trimming and J lost 9 bases, with 26 bases between them. The V gene's germline CDR1 is SEHNR and CDR2 FQNEAQ (reference sequence). DNA for the CDR3: TGTGCCAGCAGCCCCGTTAGCCCCAGGGATAACATAGGTTCACCCCTCCACTTT. This encodes CASSPVSPRDNIGSPLHF.

The chain recombines TRBV2 with TRBJ1-5; no clear D. Germline CDR1 and CDR2: SNHLY and FYNNEI. Trimming pared 7 bases from V and 0 bases from J, leaving 10 bases between. CDR3 length: 14 residues. In DNA form, the CDR3 reads TGTGCCAGCAACGTACCGTATAGCAATCAGCCCCAGCATTTT. This encodes CASNVPYSNQPQHF. Full variable domain (remainder filled in from reference TRBV2 and TRBJ1-5): EPEVTQTPSHQVTQMGQEVILRCVPISNHLYFYWYRQILGQKVEFLVSFYNNEISEKSEIFDDQFSVERPDGSNFTLKIRSTKLEDSAMYFCASNVPYSNQPQHFGDGTRLSIL.

This clonotype was seen more than once but under ten times. The chain carries TRBV9 and TRBJ1-4; no firm D call. Germline assignment: CDR1 SGDLS and CDR2 YYNGEE. The CDR3 covers 15 residues. Trimming removed 4 bases from V and 0 bases from J, with 10 bases in between. Here the CDR3 DNA reads TGTGCCAGCAGCCCCTCAGTTGCAACTAATGAAAAACTGTTTTTT. Translated: CASSPSVATNEKLFF.

Only a few counts were recorded for this clonotype. V gene TRBV5-1 combines with J gene TRBJ1-1, with 9 bases matching TRBD1. Germline CDR1 reads SGHRS; CDR2 reads YFSETQ. This CDR3 contains 14 residues. V trimming: 7 bases; J trimming: 3 bases; junction bases outside the gene matches: 7. The CDR3: CASRGTGWDTEAFF. In nucleotides, the CDR3 is TGCGCCAGCCGCGGGACAGGGTGGGACACTGAAGCTTTCTTT.

This clonotype was seen many times. The V call is TRBV12-3 or TRBV12-4, the J call TRBJ1-3; tentative D call: TRBD1 (6 bases). This CDR3 is built from 14 residues. Trimming shortened V by 5 bases and J by 3 bases, and 11 bases separated the two germline ends. The CDR3 is CASSKQGGGNTIYF. The DNA of the CDR3 is TGTGCCAGCAGTAAACAGGGCGGTGGAAACACCATATATTTT.

The chain is built from TRBV7-2 and TRBJ1-1; weak D call: TRBD1 (5 bases). The CDR3 covers 13 residues. The germline CDR1 and CDR2 sequences are SGHTA and FQGNSA. DNA of the CDR3: TGTGCTAGCGGGGGACGGTCGAACACTGAAGCTTTCTTT. It codes for CASGGRSNTEAFF.